This T cell receptor (beta chain) was captured by sequencing in a study of T cells in Graves' hyperthyroidism and ophthalmopathy (dated 2019 in TCRdb). Notes on the research overall: Peripheral blood was collected at initial diagnosis, before any treatment. Following sampling, methimazole starting at 30 mg daily was given to hyperthyroidism patients, and high-dose intravenous methylprednisolone was given to ophthalmopathy patients. For training and testing, the 100 or so patients in the discovery cohort were randomly divided in a 7:3 ratio. An independent validation cohort of under 20 hyperthyroidism patients and roughly 16 patients who later progressed to ophthalmopathy tested prospective prediction of ophthalmopathy. TCR V-J signatures able to tell the groups apart were searched for in a discovery cohort of 90 to 100 patients, of whom more than 40 had Graves' ophthalmopathy and around 56 had stable Graves' hyperthyroidism. Thyroid tissue and blood T-cell repertoires from more than 5 Graves' hyperthyroidism patients were also compared in the study. TCR Vbeta CDR3 sequencing of fewer than 150 peripheral blood samples (approximately 44 ophthalmopathy, over 70 hyperthyroidism and some 17 progressor patients) is reported in the paper. Broader findings and caveats from the paper: A model built on a 13 V-J signature distinguished ophthalmopathy from stable hyperthyroidism, reaching approximately 89% sensitivity and about 81% specificity in cross-validation and 80%/75% in testing. No statistical method was used to fix the sample size in advance, and group allocation was not hidden from the investigators. Blood samples also contained most of the expanded thyroid clonotypes (frequency above 0.001), which suggests that blood repertoires may reflect thyroid immune responses. In validation, progression to ophthalmopathy was predicted by the model with almost 71% sensitivity and just over 72% specificity, a median of approximately 6.5 months before onset.

A patient counted as having stable Graves' hyperthyroidism if no progression to ophthalmopathy occurred over 18 months of follow-up. The hyperthyroidism patients were between 18 and 65 years old and newly diagnosed, with a disease duration of less than 2 months. Any patient with an uncontrolled infection, another autoimmune disease, pregnancy or lactation was excluded. Diagnoses were based on clinical symptoms, serum thyroxine and TRAb, thyroid ultrasound and orbital computed tomography. PBMCs were separated from under 12 ml of fresh peripheral blood using Ficoll-Paque density gradient centrifugation. Trizol reagent was used to extract total RNA, and RNA quality was then checked on an Agilent 2100 Bioanalyzer. TCR beta CDR3 regions were amplified from RNA transcripts. For the first round of RT-PCR on the TCR CDR3, the HTBI primer set was used together with the Qiagen OneStep RT-PCR kit. Libraries were constructed in a second round of multiplex PCR, after which size selection and purification were performed. Libraries were sequenced paired-end with 100 bp reads on an Illumina HiSeq2000. Per the original workflow: SOAPnuke was used to process the raw data, with reads discarded if the reads contained adapters or uncalled bases, had a mean Phred below 15, or lacked an exact constant-primer or identifier match. COPE v1.2.5 was used to merge the high-quality paired reads, and each unique nucleotide sequence was defined as a clonotype. MiTCR v1.1 was used to align the clonotypes against IMGT TRBV, TRBD and TRBJ reference segments. The analysis included only V-J combinations with a frequency above 0.0001, which together covered 99% to 99.2% of the repertoires. A TCS score was defined as the ratio of F50 (clonal expansion) to E x V (chaos), with BLOSUM62-based TCRdist applied between CDR3 peptides within each V-J. Welch's t-statistics and random forest reduced 500 to 650 V-J features to roughly 13, which were used in a naive Bayes classifier (R e1071). Clones were called with MiXCR by TCRdb after fastp trimmed the public reads at Q25, and only in-frame beta chains were retained. Under each unique CDR3 protein, matching rows form one entry showing the most common genes and DNA. The V and J calls here are based on TCRdb, not the publication. The sample table contains hundreds of thousands of distinct CDR3 sequences; only one count was recorded for approximately 15% of them. The ten largest account for around 23% of the sample.

Inclusive of the bounding cysteine and phenylalanine, the CDR3 is 14 residues long. Left in the record is the CDR3 DNA by itself, 42 bases read in frame from the first base. CDR1 and CDR2 were assigned from the germline V gene as MNHNS and SASEGT. The junction shows trimming of 6 bases on V and 0 bases on J, plus 9 bases between the germline ends. This clonotype was picked up a small number of times. The antigen it binds to is not known. Qualities for individual bases were not recorded, and no much larger clone is one base off. Recombination linked TRBV6-1 to TRBJ2-1; the D region possibly corresponds to TRBD1 (5 bases align). The sequence was collected from a woman aged 25 to 39 with Graves' hyperthyroidism. The sequencing input was blood. The CDR3 reads as follows: CASSLTASYNEQFF. The sequence in DNA is TGTGCCAGCAGCTTGACAGCCTCCTACAATGAGCAGTTCTTC.